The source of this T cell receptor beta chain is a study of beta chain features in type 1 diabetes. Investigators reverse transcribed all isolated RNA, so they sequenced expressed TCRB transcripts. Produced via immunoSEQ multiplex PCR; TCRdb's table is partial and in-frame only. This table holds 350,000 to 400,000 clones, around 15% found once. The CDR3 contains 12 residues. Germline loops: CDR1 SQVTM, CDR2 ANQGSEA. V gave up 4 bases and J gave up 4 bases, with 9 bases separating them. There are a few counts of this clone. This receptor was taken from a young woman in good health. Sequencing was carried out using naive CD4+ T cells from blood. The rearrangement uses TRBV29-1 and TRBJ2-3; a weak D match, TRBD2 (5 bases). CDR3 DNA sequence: TGCAGCGTTGCCCCGGGGTCAGATACGCAGTATTTT. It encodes CSVAPGSDTQYF.